This TCR beta chain was recorded in a study of cytomegalovirus exposure and HLA in healthy donors (dated by TCRdb to 2016 to 2017). For the wider study: An earlier analysis of several hundred of the donors reported 250 to 350 Gb of sequence data and 120 million or so unique TCR beta sequences from about 200 million T cells. Typing coverage differed by locus: A, B, C, DRB1 and DQB1 were typed in about 620-640 donors, DQA1 in 500 to 550, DPA1 in approximately 610, and DPB1 in around 440. All discovery cohort repertoires had been generated using a single sequencing platform. Both class I and class II loci were covered by HLA typing, at four-digit resolution. The study aimed to test whether signatures of past pathogen exposure could be identified by cataloging public T cell receptors. The study combined high-throughput TCR immunosequencing, statistical association of individual TCRs with disease status, and machine learning to predict cytomegalovirus infection status. Because of strong linkage in the cohort, five DR-DQ haplotypes were treated as single units for association and clustering. Along with the approximately 600-subject first cohort, a separate validation cohort of over a hundred different subjects was used. Using immunosequencing, the study profiled T cell repertoires from 550 to 750 subjects and related those repertoires to cytomegalovirus serostatus. An early release covering just under 650 HLA-typed donors comprised about 290 gigabases of sequencing data and roughly 86 million unique TCR sequences. Of the roughly 410 genotyped donors, less than 90% were placed in the genetic ancestry cluster associated with self-reported Caucasian donors. Donor age, sex, ethnicity and CMV serostatus were compiled alongside the repertoire data. Rather than drawing on any new phenotypic data, the later analysis identified candidate immune exposures from TCR beta sequences and the way those sequences occurred across donors. In an earlier analysis of about 590 of the donors, high-throughput TCR beta sequencing was used to judge whether each TCR beta V gene segment behaved as functional or pseudogenic. A later genetic analysis took genome-wide SNP genotypes for about 55% of the roughly 670 donors and used that subset as a discovery cohort. Across some 400 genotyped donors of the cohort, an average of about 200,000 unique TCR beta nucleotide sequences per donor were sequenced, and 15% to 20% of those sequences were non-productive. To study patterns of TCR occurrence, a later analysis re-analyzed previously published TCR beta repertoires from 500 to 850 donors and added high-resolution HLA genotyping. Summary of the overall study and its limitations: An association between a missense DCLRE1C variant and V-gene and J-gene trimming of TCR beta chains was found in a later genetic analysis and replicated in an independent cohort. The authors suggested that the approach could potentially be generalized to other disease states and immunological phenotypes. Across donors, most TCR sequences were observed very rarely, whereas some public TCRs were present in many individuals. In a later analysis, some 18,000 TCR beta sequences were associated with specific HLA alleles at a false discovery rate of 0.05. This cohort had only TCR beta chains sequenced, and the lack of alpha or paired-chain data limited which features could be detected. In vitro tests confirmed that three of the cytomegalovirus-associated TCR beta chains recognize cytomegalovirus antigens. Some IMGT-functional V segments, including TRBV6-2 and TRBV6-3, could not be told apart with the 87-base-pair reads, so those segments were excluded. For the cohort, immune exposure information was limited to CMV serostatus. Broadly in line with IMGT annotations, most TCR beta V segments showed up in productive rearrangements about 90% or about 30% of the time in an earlier analysis of several hundred of the donors. Some 16 rarely observed V segments, including chromosome 9 orphons, were excluded from the earlier analysis of approximately 500 of the donors because counts were too low. Correlated functional status among segregating V segments might be attributable to linkage disequilibrium, but an unknown experimental factor could not be ruled out. When HLA alleles, especially DR and DQ, strongly co-occurred, TCR associations were difficult to assign to individual alleles. Compared with equally common non-associated chains, HLA-associated TCR beta chains in a later analysis were more clonally expanded and had lower generation probabilities. In both the original and validation cohorts, the classifier was reported to diagnose cytomegalovirus status with high specificity and sensitivity. Compared with the roughly 700-donor mean, donors in an Asian-associated ancestry cluster had fewer N-insertions in productive TCRs, according to a later genetic analysis. The presence/absence analyses assumed that sequencing depth was roughly uniform across donors, and that assumption may not be true. Because HLA typing was missing for some donors at each locus, association tests included only the typed subset. Most CMV-associated TCR beta chains appeared to be HLA-restricted in a later analysis, and the HLA associations seemed to be driven largely by CMV exposure. The sequencing pipeline was judged likely to have produced a cluster of highly shared sequence variants as a technical artifact. A further reported finding was that TCR beta sequences accurately predicted the HLA-A and HLA-B alleles for most subjects in the first cohort. The study listed 150 to 200 TCR beta chains as associated with cytomegalovirus. In a later analysis, TCR association rates were found to vary across HLA loci, with the most associated TCRs seen for DRB1 alleles and the fewest for HLA-C alleles. In a later analysis, several top co-occurrence clusters were reported to appear linked to parvovirus B19, influenza, CMV and Epstein-Barr virus.

As concerns this clone: No cognate antigen has been identified for it. No quality values exist for individual bases; no much larger clone is one base distant.

CDR1 and CDR2 are read off the germline V gene as SGHDT and YYEEEE. Spanning cysteine to phenylalanine, the CDR3 consists of 15 amino acids. Only the CDR3 DNA is retained, 45 bases long and in frame from the first base. The junction shows trimming of 4 bases on V and 2 bases on J, plus 15 bases between the germline ends. The method was the immunoSEQ multiplex PCR assay. The multiplex PCR relied on a mix of 60 forward primers for TCR Vbeta segments and 13 reverse primers for TCR Jbeta segments. A multiplex PCR assay on genomic DNA amplified the CDR3 region of rearranged TCR beta genes. On the Illumina HiSeq System, the amplified TCR beta libraries were sequenced as 87-base-pair reads. In the authors' own workflow: A later analysis counted approximately 84 million unique TCR beta chains across the 650 to 700 repertoires, and roughly 10 million of these chains were shared by at least two donors. Raw reads were error-corrected and collapsed into unique sequences with a nearest-neighbor algorithm that merged closely related sequences to remove PCR and sequencing errors. CDR3 sequences were aligned to IMGT reference sequences to assign V, D and J gene segments. For a sequence to be retained, a match of at least six nucleotides to both a V gene segment and a J gene segment was required. A rearrangement was called productive if the CDR3 had no stop codons and remained in frame with V and J, and every other rearrangement was called non-productive. Following IMGT convention, CDR3 was defined as the stretch from the second conserved V-encoded cysteine up to the conserved J-encoded phenylalanine. In an earlier analysis of around 600 of the donors, sequences lacking an unambiguous match to a single V gene segment were excluded. In an earlier analysis of almost 600 of the donors, a V segment was called functional when productive rearrangements were above 56.7%, and segregating when the standard deviation between donors exceeded 5%. A statistical classification framework was built for diagnosing cytomegalovirus status from the catalog of TCR beta chain sequences. A later analysis assigned V and J genes by comparing TCR nucleotide sequences with IMGT/GENE-DB human TR gene sequences. The TCRdist pipeline was used in a later analysis to assign CDR3 sequences and most-parsimonious VDJ recombination scenarios. In a later analysis, every TCR beta chain was defined by the combination of its CDR3 amino acid sequence and its V-gene family, and reads without a unique V-gene family were dropped. In a later analysis, 500 to 650 highly shared, low-generation-probability nucleotide sequences were removed to address suspected cross-contamination and a sequencing artifact. In a later analysis, a clonal expansion index was calculated for each public chain from normalized within-repertoire ranks of inferred template counts. In a later analysis, generation probabilities were computed with a VDJ recombination model fitted to out-of-frame rearrangements, and the resulting probabilities were checked against IGoR. In a later analysis, hypergeometric tests were used to score TCR-TCR, TCR-HLA and TCR-CMV co-occurrence, with a repertoire-size bias correction applied to TCR pairs. To estimate false discovery rates, a later analysis permuted the HLA or CMV assignments 20 times. In a later analysis, co-occurring TCRs were grouped using DBSCAN, with TCRdist sequence similarity added in when clustering inside HLA-allele-positive subsets. Co-occurrence clustering excluded repertoires with fewer than 30,000 or more than 120,000 public chains, plus five with anomalous nucleotide sharing. TCRdb mirrors the immuneACCESS table, restricted to in-frame sequences. Some clones are absent from its copies; in checked studies, under half trace to an unresolved V gene, and the reason for the others is unknown. The V and J calls and clone size come from that table; D and trimming were worked out from the DNA. The sample yields around 150,000 clones; around four fifths were counted once. Together, the top ten hold 7% to 8.5% of the sample.

In total, over 600 healthy bone marrow donors made up the cohort. At the time of sampling, every cohort member was nominally healthy, though immune exposures that went unrecorded were likely present. The donor tested CMV seropositive, placing the donor among the approximately 290 seropositive members of the cohort. A peripheral blood sample was collected from each donor, and TCR beta sequencing was performed on peripheral blood mononuclear cells. Genomic DNA was extracted from the blood cell samples with the Qiagen DNeasy Blood Extraction Kit. This sequence was found in a male donor in good health and CMV-seropositive. The rearranged segments are TRBV5-6 and TRBJ2-5; a weak D assignment points to TRBD1 (6 bases agree). The sample consisted of PBMCs. The DNA sequence is given as TGTGCCAGCAGCCCTCCGAGGACAGTTCAAGAGACCCAGTACTTC. Translated, this is CASSPPRTVQETQYF.